The entry below gives a single T cell receptor beta chain sequence along with its context. This entry is derived from a study of blood T cell repertoires in COVID-19. In the study overall: Italy, Spain and the United States were the sources of the convalescent and acute COVID-19 samples. The cDNA or gDNA used as material had been derived from T cells, B-cell-depleted T cells, or PBMCs.

In the original analysis: The assay estimated nucleated cells by amplifying reference gene primers. TCRdb keeps only in-frame clones here, not all; method: immunoSEQ multiplex PCR. V and J calls and clone size are as listed in that table; D and trimming were resolved from the DNA. The sample consists of 75,000 to 100,000 clones, over 80% of them appearing once. Losses at the gene ends were 1 base for V and 4 bases for J; bases not matched to a gene: 4. The CDR3 contains 15 residues. In germline, CDR1 is SQVTM, CDR2 ANQGSEA. The clonotype comes from a woman aged 80 or older with acute or convalescent COVID-19. Sequencing was carried out using peripheral blood. V gene TRBV29-1 combines with J gene TRBJ2-1, with 10 bases aligning to TRBD2. DNA of the CDR3: TGCAGCGTTGAAGCGTCTAGCGGGAGTTACAATGAGCAGTTCTTC. This sequence encodes CSVEASSGSYNEQFF.